The entry that follows covers one T cell receptor beta chain sequence. The antigen remains unidentified. This sample stems from a study of Ad26.COV2.S vaccination and SARS-CoV-2 variants. Sequenced by immunoSEQ multiplex PCR; TCRdb stores in-frame clones only, minus some. The sample records around 340,000 clones, roughly 90% being singletons. The treatment is: approximately 18 received Ad26.COV2.S at low or high dose, single or two shots; about 5 received placebo; per-sample allocation not given. Sampling occurred on day 63 after the first vaccine or placebo injection. In the vaccine, an Ad26 vector expressed the SARS-CoV-2 spike of the Wuhan strain. Study observations and caveats: For non-spike TCRs, breadth in vaccine recipients resembled that in placebo recipients.

The ends were cut back, 0 bases at V and 5 bases at J, with 9 bases in the middle. Germline V gene data show CDR1 as SGDLS and CDR2 as YYNGEE. CDR3 length equals 13 residues. The V and J genes are TRBV9 and TRBJ2-7; D unclear. The sample in question was peripheral blood, obtained in a trial of Ad26.COV2.S vaccine versus placebo. The TCR comes from a person aged 18 to 65 who received the Ad26.COV2.S COVID-19 vaccine or a placebo. CDR3 nucleotides: TGTGCCAGCAGCGTAGAAGTGTGGGACGAGCAGTACTTC. Its translation: CASSVEVWDEQYF.